This T cell receptor (beta chain) was sequenced for a study of cytomegalovirus exposure and HLA in healthy donors. Note on this clone: Its antigen is not identified.

This CDR3 is built from 14 residues. Germline lookup yields CDR1 SGHTA and CDR2 FQGNSA. Unmatched junction bases numbered 3, after V lost 1 base and J lost 6 bases. Findings and caveats of the study: Subsequent analysis found a tendency for first-cohort TCR clusters to co-occur within the 95 to 150 validation repertoires. CMV antigen specificity of a few CMV-associated chains was confirmed in vitro.

Libraries were prepared by immunoSEQ multiplex PCR; TCRdb keeps only in-frame clonotypes and omits some of them. The sample holds about 170,000 clones, 80% to 90% seen once. This receptor was obtained from a woman under 30 in good health and CMV-seronegative. Sequencing was carried out using PBMCs. This chain joins TRBV7-2 and TRBJ1-1; the match to TRBD1 covers 9 bases. The CDR3, as DNA: TGTGCCAGCAGCTTAGGGGGACAGGGAGCTGAAGCTTTCTTT. Translation gives CASSLGGQGAEAFF.